This T cell receptor (beta chain) is drawn from a study of CD39 and CD103 CD8 tumor-infiltrating T cells. DNA input per subset was roughly 10,000 to 110,000 sorted cells. Measured with immunoSEQ multiplex PCR; TCRdb has only the in-frame clones, and not every one. The sample lists approximately 8,000 clones; over 50% were seen once. With respect to this clone: Its antigen is as yet unknown.

Overall study results and limits: DN TIL clonotypes largely overlapped peripheral memory CD8 repertoires, unlike DP. DP CD8 TILs seemed more oligoclonal than DN, SP and blood memory CD8.

Germline lookup yields CDR1 SGHVS and CDR2 FQNEAQ. The CDR3 runs to 15 residues. V was trimmed by 0 bases and J by 7 bases, leaving 12 bases between them. The sample was CD8+ T cells sorted from blood. As to subset: total memory CD8 T cells (CD45RA-CCR7+/-) from blood or uninvolved lymph node. The chain links TRBV7-8 to TRBJ1-4; D might be TRBD1 (6 bases). The sequence derives from a human donor with head and neck squamous cell carcinoma. The CDR3 DNA sequence: TGTGCCAGCAGCTTAGCGTCGACAGGTGGTGAAAAACTGTTTTTT. Its protein product is CASSLASTGGEKLFF.